These T cell receptor beta chains were read from a single sample in a study of blood T cell repertoires in COVID-19. Sequenced by immunoSEQ multiplex PCR; TCRdb stores in-frame clones only, minus some. This sample has 55,000 to 60,000 clones, with 84% found just once. The sequenced sample was peripheral blood. Receptors originate from a man between 65 and 85 years old with active COVID-19. CDR3s include the opening cysteine and the closing phenylalanine or tryptophan. Each record gives: V gene, J gene, CDR3 protein.

>TRBV6-6|TRBJ1-3
CASRLQEPSGNTIYF
>TRBV15|TRBJ1-3
CATRTGGSGNTIYF
>TRBV7-8|TRBJ1-5
CASSLLTGTKSNQPQHF
>TRBV28|TRBJ2-7
CASISGTSKNEQYF
>TRBV7-9|TRBJ2-7
CASSLPHRLAGVSHEQYF
>TRBV18|TRBJ2-7
CASSPPAYSGISYEQYF
>TRBV3-1/TRBV3-2|TRBJ1-3
CASSLARDSSGNTIYF
>TRBV14|TRBJ2-3
CASSQLAGGRGDTQYF
>TRBV24-1|TRBJ2-3
CATTPGQGWADTQYF
>TRBV7-9|TRBJ1-6
CASSARQGRNSPLHF
>TRBV3-1/TRBV3-2|TRBJ2-7
CASSQEGASYEQYF
>TRBV19|TRBJ2-1
CASSIGGTSVREQFF
>TRBV7-3|TRBJ2-1
CASSRLTSDEQFF
>TRBV5-8|TRBJ1-5
CASSDLRVGDSNQPQHF
>TRBV2|TRBJ1-3
CASTDSRGNTIYF
>TRBV5-4|TRBJ1-2
CASSRWGGANYGYTF
>TRBV29-1|TRBJ2-2
CSVDRGYTGELFF
>TRBV28|TRBJ2-6
CASSFSDRLGSSGANVLTF
>TRBV20-1|TRBJ2-2
CSASRGGVGTGELFF
>TRBV4-1|TRBJ2-4
CASSPSERSSGNIQYF
>TRBV5-5|TRBJ2-4
CASSLSGVGNIQYF
>TRBV7-9|TRBJ1-4
CASSRTPEKLFF
>TRBV30|TRBJ2-6
CASRTGVISGANVLTF
>TRBV5-1|TRBJ2-3
CASSLGHEGWTDTQYF
>TRBV2|TRBJ2-3
CASSTASADTQYF
>TRBV9|TRBJ2-3
CASSVEASGSYTQYF
>TRBV4-3|TRBJ1-2
CASSPRSGANYGYTF
>TRBV7-2|TRBJ2-7
CASSLVAGASYEQYF
>TRBV5-8|TRBJ1-1
CASSLAKSSGTQAFF
>TRBV5-1|TRBJ2-5
CASSPRTRPSETQYF
>TRBV28|TRBJ2-2
CASSLSGVARSGELFF
>TRBV7-2|TRBJ2-2
CASSLDGGPNTGELFF
>TRBV9|TRBJ1-2
CASSVGGANYGYTF
>TRBV6-1|TRBJ1-2
CASSEAGQPRYYGYTF
>TRBV5-4|TRBJ2-6
CASSPPRSGANVLTF
>TRBV15|TRBJ2-7
CATSRAGGAQYF
>TRBV21-1|TRBJ1-5
CASSEATTNQPQHF
>TRBV24-1|TRBJ2-1
CATSDGTSVPSYNEQFF
>TRBV12-5|TRBJ2-2
CASGPNFGELFF
>TRBV19|TRBJ1-2
CASSVGTGGLGYTF
>TRBV9|TRBJ2-5
CASSSSGETQYF
>TRBV28|TRBJ1-2
CASSPAGTEYYGYTF
>TRBV9|TRBJ1-2
CASSPLATDYGYTF
>TRBV9|TRBJ2-3
CASSPKTSTDTQYF
>TRBV6-1|TRBJ2-7
CASSDGLAGVYEQYF
>TRBV6-5|TRBJ2-5
CASTERGRGVETQYF
>TRBV12-5|TRBJ2-7
CASGNRQGPNF
>TRBV9|TRBJ2-5
CASSVGGTGGTETQYF
>TRBV7-2|TRBJ2-3
CASSLGGTRPGTQYF
>TRBV2|TRBJ1-2
CASNNRGLGGYTF
>TRBV6-5|TRBJ1-2
CASGLYAGGNYGYTF
>TRBV5-1|TRBJ1-2
CASSRGQGRGYTF
>TRBV5-4|TRBJ1-2
CASSLSLNYGYTF
>TRBV7-8|TRBJ2-1
CASSPYLAGAGEQFF
>TRBV4-1|TRBJ2-1
CASSPIRTARKGNEQFF
>TRBV5-5|TRBJ1-2
CASSAGQGIYYGYTF
>TRBV5-1|TRBJ1-5
CASSSGHPNQPQHF
>TRBV12-3/TRBV12-4|TRBJ2-3
CASLSSGSDTQYF
>TRBV11-2|TRBJ2-1
CASSLEAGQQFF